This T cell receptor beta chain was found in a study of chemoradiotherapy in HPV16-positive cancers. Overall study context: Functional T-cell assays on a couple of HPV16-positive patients' cells defined candidate HPV-specific clones and common TCR motifs.

Samples were taken several times over chemoradiotherapy. Points on this clone: Its antigen is still unknown.

The CDR3 has 12 amino acids. Germline CDR1 MGHDK, CDR2 SYGVNS. V was shortened by 3 bases and J by 11 bases, with 13 bases between the two germline ends. Some clones are missing from TCRdb's copy, which holds only in-frame ones; the method was immunoSEQ multiplex PCR. This sample has fewer than 9,500 clones, with roughly two thirds found just once. Study outcomes and limitations: Candidate HPV-specific clones and E7-related TCR motifs grew in tumor during treatment.

The chain joins TRBV25-1 to TRBJ1-1, with D unclear. This TCR was sampled from a human donor with HPV-associated anogenital cancer. This material was collected from a patient who underwent chemoradiotherapy. The CDR3 reads CASSEGKWAAFF. The CDR3 DNA is TGTGCCAGCAGTGAGGGGAAGTGGGCGGCTTTCTTT.